This TCR beta chain is drawn from a study of T cell repertoires in cytomegalovirus infection. Study context: CMV epitopes used comprised recently identified HLA-C-restricted ones and well-studied HLA-B-restricted ones. Public signatures in TCR beta pointed to CMV infection and matching HLA type. Study observations and caveats: CMV-specific HLA-C-restricted TCR beta clonotypes dominated the ex vivo response. Frequencies of public TCR beta families were cumulated, and this identified carriers of CMV plus the relevant HLA.

TCRdb re-analysed the reads in MiXCR, keeping a single row per CDR3 protein. This table holds roughly 860,000 distinct CDR3 sequences, around a third found once. Points on this clonotype: Its target is unknown.

Germline loops: CDR1 MGHRA, CDR2 YSYEKL. This CDR3 contains 14 residues. Trimming stripped 0 bases from V and 3 bases from J, with 8 bases between. The sample in question was cultured CD8+ T cells from PBMCs, obtained from culture after CMV antigen stimulation. This clonotype was sampled from a human donor in good health (CMV status not recorded). Some clones in this sample may be carry-over from other donors' samples. The rearrangement links TRBV4-1 to TRBJ1-1; D ambiguous. As DNA, the CDR3 is TGCGCCAGCAGCCAAGATTTGAGTTACACTGAAGCTTTCTTT. Encoded protein: CASSQDLSYTEAFF.